The clone carrying this T cell receptor beta chain has just one count. The data were obtained in a study of T cell changes during pregnancy in multiple sclerosis. Profiling relied on immunoSEQ multiplex PCR, and the TCRdb table lists in-frame clones only, not all of them. The table includes about 52,000 clones, approximately 94% detected once. The length of the CDR3 is 18 residues. Unmatched junction bases numbered 14, after V lost 1 base and J lost 2 bases. The germline gives CDR1 SGHAT, CDR2 FQNNGV. The sequence came from a female donor with multiple sclerosis, enrolled in a pregnancy study. The specimen was CD4+ T cells from peripheral blood mononuclear cells, collected before pregnancy. The chain links TRBV11-2 to TRBJ2-7; 7 nucleotides line up with TRBD2. CDR3 DNA sequence: TGTGCCAGCAGCTTAGTAGGTAGCGGGCGCCTTTCGGCCTACGAGCAGTACTTC. Translating gives CASSLVGSGRLSAYEQYF.